Included here is one TCR beta chain sequence, with context. The target antigen is unknown. CDR3 length equals 14 residues. Trimming took 0 bases from V and 13 from J; bases not matched to a gene: 10. CDR1 is SGDLS and CDR2 is YYNGEE in the germline V gene. With a J-beta primer mix and a sample-barcoded 5' primer, a second PCR ran about 7 to 12 cycles. Each CDR3 protein is one row after TCRdb ran MiXCR on the 5' RACE reads. Counted here are 850,000 to 1,300,000 distinct CDR3 sequences, more than 35% occurring once; the ten biggest clones make up under 20%. These data belong to a study of blood T cells in healthy people across ages. Points from the study as a whole: Researchers deemed the diversity estimates from one million T cells underestimates.

The sequence derives from a woman aged 60-75 years in good health. The chain couples TRBV9 to TRBJ2-1; 7 nucleotides line up with TRBD1. Sequencing was done on a sample of blood. Here the CDR3 DNA reads TGTGCCAGCAGCGTAGAGACAGGGCAAGAGACCCAGTTCTTC. This translates into CASSVETGQETQFF. The whole variable domain, filled in from reference TRBV9 and TRBJ2-1, reads DSGVTQTPKHLITATGQRVTLRCSPRSGDLSVYWYQQSLDQGLQFLIQYYNGEERAKGNILERFSAQQFPDLHSELNLSSLELGDSALYFCASSVETGQETQFFGPGTRLTVL.